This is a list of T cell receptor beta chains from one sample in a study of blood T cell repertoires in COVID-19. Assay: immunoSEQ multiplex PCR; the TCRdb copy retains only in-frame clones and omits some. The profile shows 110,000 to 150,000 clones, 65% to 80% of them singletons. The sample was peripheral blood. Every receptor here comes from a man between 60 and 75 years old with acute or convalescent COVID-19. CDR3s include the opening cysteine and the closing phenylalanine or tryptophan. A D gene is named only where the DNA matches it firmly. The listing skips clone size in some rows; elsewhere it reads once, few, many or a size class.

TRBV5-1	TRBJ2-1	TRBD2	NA	TGCGCCAGCAGCTTGCGTCTAGCGGGAGCGAATGAGCAGTTCTTC	CASSLRLAGANEQFF
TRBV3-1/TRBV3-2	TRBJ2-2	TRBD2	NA	TGTGCCAGCAGCCCATTAGCGGGGAGATACACCGGGGAGCTGTTTTTT	CASSPLAGRYTGELFF
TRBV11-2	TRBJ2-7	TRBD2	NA	TGTGCCAGCAGCTTAGCGGCCGGGACTAGCTCCTACGAGCAGTACTTC	CASSLAAGTSSYEQYF
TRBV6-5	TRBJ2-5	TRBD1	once	TGTGCCAGCAATCGACAGGGGGGGCGGGAGACCCAGTACTTC	CASNRQGGRETQYF
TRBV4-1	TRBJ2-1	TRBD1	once	TGCGCCAGCAGCCTAAGAGTACAGGGGATCAATGAGCAGTTCTTC	CASSLRVQGINEQFF
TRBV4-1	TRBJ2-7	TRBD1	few	TGCGCCAGCAGCTCCCAGGGGGTGGGAGCGCCTAGCTACGAGCAGTACTTC	CASSSQGVGAPSYEQYF
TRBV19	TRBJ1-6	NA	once	TGTGCCAGTAGACAGGGAGCCTATAATTCACCCCTCCACTTT	CASRQGAYNSPLHF
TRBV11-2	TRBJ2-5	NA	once	TGTGCCAGCAGCTTAGATCCGGGGGGCGCGGAGGAGACCCAGTACTTC	CASSLDPGGAEETQYF
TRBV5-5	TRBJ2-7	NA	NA	TGTGCCAGCAGCTTGGTAGCAGGGTGGGGGCCTAGAGGCGAGCAGTACTTC	CASSLVAGWGPRGEQYF
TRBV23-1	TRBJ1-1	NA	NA	TGCGCCAGCAGTCGGGGGAGGGAGGGCACTGAAGCTTTCTTT	CASSRGREGTEAFF
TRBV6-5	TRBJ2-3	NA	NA	TGTGCCAGCAGCGGAGAGACAGATACGCAGTATTTT	CASSGETDTQYF
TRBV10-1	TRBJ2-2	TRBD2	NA	TGCGCCAGCCAGCGGGAGGCGAACACCGGGGAGCTGTTTTTT	CASQREANTGELFF
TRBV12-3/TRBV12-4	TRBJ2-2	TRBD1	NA	TGTGCCAGCAGGAGACAGGGGACCGGGGAGCTGTTTTTT	CASRRQGTGELFF
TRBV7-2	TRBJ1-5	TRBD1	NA	TGTGCCAGCAGTCCAGTCGGACAGGGCAATCAGCCCCAGCATTTT	CASSPVGQGNQPQHF
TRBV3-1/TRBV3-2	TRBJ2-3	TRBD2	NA	TGTGCCAGCAGCTCTTCCGGGACTACCCTCACAGATACGCAGTATTTT	CASSSSGTTLTDTQYF
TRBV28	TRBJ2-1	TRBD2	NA	TGTGCCAGCAGTCTTGGACTAGCGGGAGCCGTTGAGCAGTTCTTC	CASSLGLAGAVEQFF